This is a list of T cell receptor beta chains from one sample in a study of blood T cell repertoires in COVID-19. Assay: immunoSEQ multiplex PCR; the TCRdb copy retains only in-frame clones and omits some. The data show more than 100,000 clones, with nearly 85% seen just once and roughly 13% held by the top ten. The sequenced material came from peripheral blood. The receptors were sampled from a human donor in a cohort sampled during active or convalescent COVID-19. The CDR3 runs from the conserved cysteine through the conserved F or W. A D gene is named only where the DNA matches it firmly. Clone sizes are given selectively: once, few, many, or a class where the clone is expanded.

TRBD2	TRBV7-3	NA	TRBJ2-3	CASSERPPSGPSTDTQYF	TGTGCCAGCAGCGAAAGGCCCCCTAGCGGGCCTAGCACAGATACGCAGTATTTT
NA	TRBV3-1/TRBV3-2	few	TRBJ1-1	CASSPLSGGDTEAFF	TGTGCCAGCAGCCCCCTATCGGGAGGCGACACTGAAGCTTTCTTT
TRBD2	TRBV7-3	NA	TRBJ2-3	CASSEGGGTDTQYF	TGTGCCAGCAGCGAGGGAGGGGGCACAGATACGCAGTATTTT
NA	TRBV7-9	NA	TRBJ2-3	CASSPSFTTDTQYF	TGTGCCAGCAGCCCTAGCTTCACCACAGATACGCAGTATTTT
NA	TRBV21-1	NA	TRBJ1-4	CASSKWLPHRWNEKLFF	TGTGCCAGCAGCAAATGGTTGCCCCACAGGTGGAATGAAAAACTGTTTTTT
NA	TRBV3-1/TRBV3-2	NA	TRBJ2-3	CASSQDPGNTDTQYF	TGTGCCAGCAGCCAAGATCCGGGGAACACAGATACGCAGTATTTT
NA	TRBV13	NA	TRBJ2-2	CASSLRDTGELFF	TGTGCCAGCAGCCTAAGAGACACCGGGGAGCTGTTTTTT
TRBD1	TRBV7-2	NA	TRBJ2-7	CASSSRTGKDHEQYF	TGTGCCAGCAGCTCCCGGACAGGGAAGGACCACGAGCAGTACTTC
TRBD1	TRBV9	NA	TRBJ1-1	CASSETGTANTEAFF	TGTGCCAGCAGCGAAACCGGGACAGCGAACACTGAAGCTTTCTTT
TRBD1	TRBV4-1	few	TRBJ2-3	CASSPTDRADTQYF	TGCGCCAGCAGCCCGACGGACAGGGCAGATACGCAGTATTTT
TRBD2	TRBV19	NA	TRBJ2-5	CASSKLAGQETQYF	TGTGCCAGTAGTAAACTAGCGGGCCAAGAGACCCAGTACTTC
TRBD1	TRBV2	NA	TRBJ2-7	CASSVQGATQYF	TGTGCCAGCAGTGTGCAGGGGGCGACGCAGTACTTC
TRBD1	TRBV5-1	NA	TRBJ1-2	CASSLGGDSVAYGYTF	TGCGCCAGCAGCTTGGGAGGGGACAGTGTTGCTTATGGCTACACCTTC
NA	TRBV9	NA	TRBJ1-2	CASSPRAEGGHGYTF	TGTGCCAGCAGCCCGAGAGCCGAGGGGGGGCATGGCTACACCTTC
NA	TRBV4-3	NA	TRBJ2-7	CASSREQGPYEQYF	TGCGCCAGCAGCCGCGAACAGGGTCCCTACGAGCAGTACTTC
NA	TRBV5-1	NA	TRBJ1-6	CASSSPRGGTDNSPLHF	TGCGCCAGCAGCTCCCCCCGCGGGGGTACGGATAATTCACCCCTCCACTTT
TRBD2	TRBV7-3	few	TRBJ2-7	CASSLSGGTSGCYEQYF	TGTGCCAGCAGCTTAAGTGGGGGGACTAGCGGCTGCTACGAGCAGTACTTC
NA	TRBV7-3	NA	TRBJ1-5	CASSLGILLSNQPQHF	TGTGCCAGCAGCTTAGGTATACTACTGAGCAATCAGCCCCAGCATTTT
NA	TRBV20-1	NA	TRBJ1-3	CSASSGEGNTIYF	TGCAGTGCTAGTTCTGGAGAAGGAAACACCATATATTTT
TRBD2	TRBV5-6	NA	TRBJ2-5	CASSTPSGQETQYF	TGTGCCAGCAGCACTCCTAGCGGCCAAGAGACCCAGTACTTC
NA	TRBV5-6	NA	TRBJ1-4	CASSFLDSRATNEKLFF	TGTGCCAGCAGCTTTTTGGACAGTCGAGCAACTAATGAAAAACTGTTTTTT
TRBD1	TRBV25-1	NA	TRBJ1-1	CASSPFGAWTGNRAFF	TGTGCCAGCAGTCCCTTCGGCGCCTGGACAGGGAATAGGGCTTTCTTT
TRBD1	TRBV5-1	NA	TRBJ1-1	CASSGGTGFTEAFF	TGCGCCAGCAGTGGGGGGACAGGGTTCACTGAAGCTTTCTTT
TRBD1	TRBV18	NA	TRBJ1-2	CASSAGQGDYGYTF	TGTGCCAGCTCAGCGGGACAGGGCGACTATGGCTACACCTTC
NA	TRBV11-3	once	TRBJ1-1	CASSSVTVNTEAFF	TGTGCCAGCAGCTCCGTGACAGTGAACACTGAAGCTTTCTTT
TRBD1	TRBV7-9	once	TRBJ1-4	CASSSGQGIGRSEKLFF	TGTGCCAGCAGCTCCGGACAGGGGATCGGGAGAAGTGAAAAACTGTTTTTT
NA	TRBV6-5	NA	TRBJ1-1	CASSQGTGRNTEAFF	TGTGCCAGCAGCCAGGGGACGGGTCGTAACACTGAAGCTTTCTTT